The entry that follows covers one T cell receptor (beta chain) sequence. This sample stems from a study of OX40 agonist ivuxolimab in advanced cancers. Looking at the study overall: Every 2 weeks, patients got intravenous ivuxolimab at one of six dose levels (0.01-10 mg/kg). A male proportion of 82.7% was recorded, with mean age approximately 56 years and range roughly 23 to 79. It was permissible to have had prior anti-PD-1, anti-PD-L1 or anti-CTLA-4 therapy, and less than 45% had some.

Measured with immunoSEQ multiplex PCR; TCRdb has only the in-frame clones, and not every one. This sample has about 68,000 clones, with roughly 88% found just once. Sequences were derived from CD4+ or CD8+ T cells sorted from blood, sampled in a trial of the OX40 agonist ivuxolimab. The origin of this receptor is an adult with an advanced solid tumor such as melanoma, head and neck, liver or kidney cancer.

CDR3 sequence reads: CASSAVGGERTDTQYF. For the CDR3, the DNA is TGTGCCAGCAGCGCGGTCGGGGGGGAGCGCACAGATACGCAGTATTTT. The chain carries TRBV9 and TRBJ2-3; 8 bases fit TRBD2. The V gene end was trimmed by 3 bases and the J gene end by 1 base; junction bases not matched to a gene: 7. CDR1 is SGDLS, CDR2 YYNGEE, per germline. This CDR3 has 16 amino acids.